This TCR beta chain was captured by sequencing in a study of T-cell memory formation after mild COVID-19. About the research overall: Each donor largely had its own TCR clusters.

A 5'RACE reaction primed in the constant segment made cDNA libraries of TCR alpha and TCR beta, and these carried sample barcodes and UMIs. TCRdb fed the 5' RACE reads into MiXCR, producing one record per CDR3 protein. The repertoire holds some 120,000 distinct CDR3 sequences, with about a sixth as singletons. This CDR3 region has 14 residues. V dropped 1 base and J dropped 3 bases, with 10 bases sitting between them. Study-wide results and limits: The finding that pre-infection memory included some responding clones suggested that cross-reactive memory joined.

This clonotype was recorded at least ten times. Its antigen is unidentified. The sequencing input was PBMCs or a T cell subset sorted from them (not recorded which). The chain has TRBV12-3 or TRBV12-4 and TRBJ2-7, with D possibly TRBD2 on 5 matching bases. The clonotype was recovered from an adult woman who had mild COVID-19 (a few samples of this study predate the infection). Cell type and time point are not known. CDR3 sequence (DNA): TGTGCCAGCAGTTTAGTTCCGGGAAACTACGAGCAGTACTTC. Translated: CASSLVPGNYEQYF.